This record concerns one T cell receptor (beta chain) sequence. Here immunoSEQ multiplex PCR was the method, and the copy in TCRdb shows in-frame clones only, minus some. The table includes around 90,000 clones, about 90% detected once. The sample belongs to a study of blood T cell repertoires in COVID-19. Across the whole study: The origin of the acute and convalescent COVID-19 samples was the United States, Italy and Spain.

This TCR was recovered from a male donor with acute or convalescent COVID-19. Sequencing was performed on peripheral blood.

In nucleotides, the CDR3 is TGTGCCAGCAGTTTCTCCGGAGCCAAAAACATTCAGTACTTC. This gives the protein CASSFSGAKNIQYF. The chain carries TRBV27 and TRBJ2-4; D is unresolved. The V gene's germline CDR1 is MNHEY and CDR2 SMNVEV (reference sequence). V was shortened by 3 bases and J by 0 bases, with 6 bases between the two germline ends. This CDR3 has 14 residues.